Below, 20 T cell receptor beta chains from the same sample are listed, as sequenced in a study of OX40 agonist ivuxolimab in advanced cancers. Clones were read by immunoSEQ multiplex PCR, and TCRdb kept only the in-frame ones, dropping some. The sample has about 27,000 clones, 76% seen once. Sequenced material: CD4+ or CD8+ T cells sorted from blood, taken in a trial of the OX40 agonist ivuxolimab. The origin of the receptors is an adult with an advanced solid tumor such as melanoma, head and neck, liver or kidney cancer.

The chain uses TRBV25-1 and TRBJ2-2, with D perhaps TRBD2 (6 bases). The CDR3 runs 15 residues. CDR1 and CDR2 from the germline V gene are MGHDK and SYGVNS. Trimming left V 4 bases short and J 4 bases short, with 13 bases between. In DNA, the CDR3 is TGTGCCAGCAGTGGATACGCGGGGTTCACCGGGGAGCTGTTTTTT. Its translation is CASSGYAGFTGELFF.

The chain uses TRBV5-1 and TRBJ1-2; tentatively, D is TRBD1 (5 bases). The V and J ends lost 4 bases and 8 bases respectively, with 15 bases between them. Germline-derived CDR1 and CDR2 are SGHRS and YFSETQ. The CDR3 loop spans 13 amino acids. The CDR3 DNA is TGCGCCAGCAGCCGTCTCGGGGGTTGGGGCTACACCTTC. Protein sequence: CASSRLGGWGYTF.

The rearrangement uses TRBV2 and TRBJ1-1; 8 positions agree with TRBD1. This CDR3 contains 17 residues. V gave up 6 bases and J gave up 1 base; unmatched junction bases: 13. Germline values: CDR1 SNHLY, CDR2 FYNNEI. CDR3 DNA sequence: TGTGCCAGCAGCCGGGCGGGACAGGCAGGATCGAACACTGAAGCTTTCTTT. This sequence encodes CASSRAGQAGSNTEAFF.

V is TRBV23-1 and J is TRBJ2-4, with D maybe TRBD2 (5 bases). TRBV23-1 has ORF status, its function being uncertain. The V end lost 2 bases, the J end lost 0 bases, and 11 bases lay between the germline ends. The length of the CDR3 is 16 residues. The CDR3 protein is CASSQTGNIAKNIQYF. The CDR3 nucleotides read TGCGCCAGCAGTCAAACCGGGAATATAGCCAAAAACATTCAGTACTTC.

The chain joins TRBV7-3 to TRBJ2-3; a possible D gene is TRBD1 (6 bases). The CDR3 extends over 16 amino acids. Trimming cost V 3 bases and J 0 bases, with 13 bases left between them. Germline CDR1 and CDR2: SGHTA and FQGTGA. The CDR3 here is CASSFLGTTSTDTQYF. The CDR3 bases are TGTGCCAGCAGCTTCCTTGGGACAACCAGCACAGATACGCAGTATTTT.

The genes are TRBV9 and TRBJ1-6; TRBD1 agrees at 9 bases. Germline loops: CDR1 SGDLS, CDR2 YYNGEE. Losses at the gene ends were 0 bases for V and 9 bases for J; bases not matched to a gene: 4. The CDR3 length is 15 residues. CDR3 sequence (DNA): TGTGCCAGCAGCGTAGAAGGGACAGGGTCTTCACCCCTCCACTTT. Translation: CASSVEGTGSSPLHF. The full variable domain, rest sourced from reference TRBV9 and TRBJ1-6, is DSGVTQTPKHLITATGQRVTLRCSPRSGDLSVYWYQQSLDQGLQFLIQYYNGEERAKGNILERFSAQQFPDLHSELNLSSLELGDSALYFCASSVEGTGSSPLHFGNGTRLTVT.

This clone was recorded once. V gene TRBV6-1 combines with J gene TRBJ1-1, with D possibly being TRBD1 (5 bases). The CDR3 sequence is 13 residues long. V was cut by 5 bases and J by 5 bases, with 12 bases left in between. The germline CDR1 and CDR2 sequences are MNHNS and SASEGT. This CDR3 is CASSRSGRTEAFF. The DNA of the CDR3 is TGTGCCAGCAGTCGCTCGGGGCGGACTGAAGCTTTCTTT.

This sequence joins TRBV7-9 and TRBJ1-1; 7 bases line up with TRBD1. The ends lost 5 bases at V and 3 bases at J; junction bases unmatched: 12. From germline, CDR1 is SEHNR and CDR2 FQNEAQ (reference sequence). This CDR3 has 16 amino acids. The CDR3 region is CASSPRSTGEYTEAFF. The CDR3 DNA reads TGTGCCAGCAGCCCCAGATCAACAGGGGAGTACACTGAAGCTTTCTTT.

V usage is TRBV28 and J usage is TRBJ1-2; D not resolved. The CDR3 sequence is 13 residues long. Between the trimmed V and J ends, which lost 7 bases and 4 bases, there was a span of 13 bases. CDR1 and CDR2 (germline): MDHEN, SYDVKM. The CDR3 bases are TGTGCCAGCATCTCTGGGAACAGCTATGGCTACACCTTC. Encoded protein: CASISGNSYGYTF.

The chain joins TRBV30 to TRBJ1-1; TRBD1 might be the D (6 bases). With 4 bases removed from V and 4 bases from J, the gap between germline ends came to 16 bases. The CDR3 covers 14 residues. The germline V gene has CDR1 GTSNPN and CDR2 SVGIG (reference sequence). The CDR3 here is CAWKETGTGTEAFF. CDR3 nucleotides: TGTGCCTGGAAAGAGACAGGAACCGGCACTGAAGCTTTCTTT.

This clone was seen a handful of times. This chain uses TRBV10-3 with TRBJ1-1; TRBD1 aligns across 8 bases. The length of the CDR3 is 12 residues. Germline CDR1 and CDR2: ENHRY and SYGVKD. The ends lost 9 bases at V and 7 bases at J; junction bases unmatched: 7. The CDR3 DNA is TGTGCCATTTCCAGGGGGCAGGGTGAAGCTTTCTTT. It is translated as CAISRGQGEAFF.

This rearrangement joins TRBV14 to TRBJ2-7; D is uncertain. V lost 4 bases and J 0 bases, leaving 7 bases between the germline ends. Germline lookup yields CDR1 SGHDN and CDR2 FVKESK. The CDR3 consists of 13 residues. The CDR3 DNA reads as TGTGCCAGCAGCCCCCCCGGCTCCTACGAGCAGTACTTC. Its translation: CASSPPGSYEQYF.

In DNA, the CDR3 is TGTGCCAGCAGTTACCTCCACCAGGCGGGGAACTATGGCTACACCTTC. Amino acids: CASSYLHQAGNYGYTF. The rearrangement joins TRBV6-5 to TRBJ1-2; D unclear. This CDR3 is 16 amino acids long. The V and J ends lost 2 bases and 2 bases respectively, with 15 bases between them. Germline CDR1 MNHEY, CDR2 SVGAGI.

The V gene is TRBV7-9, the J gene TRBJ2-1, with TRBD2 matching over 10 bases. Germline V gene sequence: CDR1 SEHNR, CDR2 FQNEAQ (reference sequence). The CDR3 length is 14 residues. V was pared by 5 bases and J by 9 bases, with 7 bases of the junction left unmatched. CDR3 loop: CASSASGGAREQFF. Here the CDR3 DNA reads TGTGCCAGCAGCGCGAGCGGGGGGGCCCGTGAGCAGTTCTTC. Looking up the rest from reference TRBV7-9 and TRBJ2-1 gives the full variable domain: DTGVSQNPRHKITKRGQNVTFRCDPISEHNRLYWYRQTLGQGPEFLTYFQNEAQLEKSRLLSDRFSAERPKGSFSTLEIQRTEQGDSAMYLCASSASGGAREQFFGPGTRLTVL.

The chain recombines TRBV7-2 with TRBJ2-2, with 13 bases aligning to TRBD2. The CDR3 extends over 15 amino acids. V dropped 4 bases and J dropped 7; count of bases not matched to a gene: 3. Germline V gives CDR1 SGHTA, CDR2 FQGNSA. The CDR3 sequence is CASSWTSGGRGELFF. The DNA of the CDR3 is TGTGCCAGCAGCTGGACTAGCGGGGGCCGCGGGGAGCTGTTTTTT.

The genes are TRBV6-1 and TRBJ2-1; 8 positions agree with TRBD2. The J segment lost 3 bases and the V segment lost 3 bases, leaving 10 bases of the junction unmatched. The CDR3 contains 17 residues. From germline, CDR1 is MNHNS and CDR2 SASEGT. CDR3: CASSDLSGVTLYNEQFF. The CDR3 DNA reads TGTGCCAGCAGTGATCTTAGCGGGGTGACCCTCTACAATGAGCAGTTCTTC.

This clone came up once. V is TRBV7-8 and J is TRBJ1-1; D is unclear. This CDR3 is 14 amino acids long. V lost 1 base to trimming and J lost 1 base, with 7 bases between them. CDR1 and CDR2 from the germline V gene are SGHVS and FQNEAQ. CDR3 residues: CASSLGQQNTEAFF. As DNA, the CDR3 is TGTGCCAGCAGCTTAGGCCAGCAGAACACTGAAGCTTTCTTT. Variable domain in full (rest from reference TRBV7-8 and TRBJ1-1): GAGVSQSPRYKVAKRGQDVALRCDPISGHVSLFWYQQALGQGPEFLTYFQNEAQLDKSGLPSDRFFAERPEGSVSTLKIQRTQQEDSAVYLCASSLGQQNTEAFFGQGTRLTVV.

V gene TRBV4-1 combines with J gene TRBJ1-3; 7 nucleotides agree with TRBD1. This CDR3 is built from 18 residues. V lost 2 bases to trimming and J lost 0 bases; unmatched junction nucleotides: 10. Germline V gene sequence: CDR1 MGHRA, CDR2 YSYEKL. CDR3 coding DNA: TGCGCCAGCAGCCAAAAGCTAGGGGGCGGCATCTCTGGAAACACCATATATTTT. Translating it yields CASSQKLGGGISGNTIYF.

Details on this clone: An end of the junction does not agree with germline; a read error may underlie this. The chain carries TRBV10-1 and TRBJ2-1; 15 nucleotides line up with TRBD2. The CDR3 has 17 residues. From germline, CDR1 is WNHNN and CDR2 SYGVQD (reference sequence). This CDR3 is CASSGTSGGAGYNKQFF. The CDR3 DNA reads TGCGCCAGCAGTGGGACTAGCGGGGGGGCCGGCTACAATAAGCAGTTCTTC.

The chain is built from TRBV6-6 and TRBJ1-2, with D unclear. The CDR3 has 12 amino acids. V gave up 6 bases and J gave up 4 bases, with 9 bases separating them. The V gene's germline CDR1 is MNHNY and CDR2 SVGAGI (reference sequence). CDR3 loop: CASSSKGYGYTF. In DNA, the CDR3 is TGTGCCAGCAGCAGCAAGGGCTATGGCTACACCTTC.